One T cell receptor (beta chain) is described in this entry. The antigen is unknown. One junction end does not reproduce the germline sequence, and a read error may be involved. TCRdb reprocessed the reads via MiXCR and lists one record per CDR3 protein. The sample shows about 180,000 distinct CDR3 sequences, roughly 14% of them seen only once. Germline CDR1 is ENHRY and CDR2 is SYGVKD. There are 14 residues in the CDR3. The sample originates from a study of T cell repertoires in cytomegalovirus infection. Study-level findings and limits: Totalled public TCR beta family frequency picked out people who carried CMV plus the relevant HLA.

Sequenced sample: PBMCs. The chain uses TRBV10-3 and TRBJ2-3; D is ambiguous. The receptor was isolated from a human donor in good health (CMV status not recorded). Some clones in this sample may be carry-over from other donors' samples. The CDR3 nucleotides read TGTGCCATCAATGAGTTCGCCAGCACAGATACGCAGTATTTT. Residues: CAINEFASTDTQYF.